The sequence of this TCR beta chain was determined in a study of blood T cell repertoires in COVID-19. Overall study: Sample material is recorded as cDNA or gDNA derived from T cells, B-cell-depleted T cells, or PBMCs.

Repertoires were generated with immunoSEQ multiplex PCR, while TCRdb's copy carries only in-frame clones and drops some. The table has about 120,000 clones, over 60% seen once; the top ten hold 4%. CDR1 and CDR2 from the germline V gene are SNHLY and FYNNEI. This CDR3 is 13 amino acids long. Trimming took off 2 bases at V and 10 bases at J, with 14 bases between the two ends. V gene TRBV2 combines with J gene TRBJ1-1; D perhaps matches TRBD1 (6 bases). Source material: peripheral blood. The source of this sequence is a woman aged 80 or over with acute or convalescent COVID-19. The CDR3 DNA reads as TGTGCCAGCAGTGAAACAGGGCGGATGGGAGCTTTCTTT. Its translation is CASSETGRMGAFF.